This TCR beta chain was sequenced during a study of blood T cell repertoires in COVID-19. Overall study context: Italy, Spain and the United States were the sources of the convalescent and acute COVID-19 samples.

In the authors' workflow: Reference gene primer amplification gave estimated nucleated cell counts. TCRdb keeps only in-frame clones here, not all; method: immunoSEQ multiplex PCR. The V and J calls and clone size come from that table; D and trimming were worked out from the DNA. The sample includes roughly 80,000 clones, about 82% of them seen just once. This CDR3 region has 15 residues. V dropped 4 bases and J dropped 7; count of bases not matched to a gene: 10. Germline V gives CDR1 SGHRS, CDR2 YFSETQ. In its sample, this clone was seen a few times. The TCR originated in a woman between 55 and 75 years old with acute or convalescent COVID-19. The V call is TRBV5-1, the J call TRBJ1-4, with 7 bases matching TRBD1. The sample taken for sequencing was peripheral blood. CDR3 nucleotide sequence: TGCGCCAGCAGCCCTAGACAGGGTCCAACTGAAAAACTGTTTTTT. Protein product: CASSPRQGPTEKLFF.